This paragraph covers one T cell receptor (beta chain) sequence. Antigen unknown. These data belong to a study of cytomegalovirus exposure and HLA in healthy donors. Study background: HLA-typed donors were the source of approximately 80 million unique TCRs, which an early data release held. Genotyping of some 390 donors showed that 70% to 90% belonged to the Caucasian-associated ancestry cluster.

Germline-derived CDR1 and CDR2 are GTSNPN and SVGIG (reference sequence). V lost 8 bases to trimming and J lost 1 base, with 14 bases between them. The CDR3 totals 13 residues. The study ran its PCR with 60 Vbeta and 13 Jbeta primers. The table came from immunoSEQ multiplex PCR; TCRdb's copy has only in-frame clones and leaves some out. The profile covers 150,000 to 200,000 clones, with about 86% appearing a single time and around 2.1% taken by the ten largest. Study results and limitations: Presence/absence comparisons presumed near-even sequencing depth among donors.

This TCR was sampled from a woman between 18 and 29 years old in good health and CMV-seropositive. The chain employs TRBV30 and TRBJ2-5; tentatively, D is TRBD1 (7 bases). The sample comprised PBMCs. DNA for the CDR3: TGTGCCGCCTCAGGGGGGATCCAAGAGACCCAGTACTTC. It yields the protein CAASGGIQETQYF. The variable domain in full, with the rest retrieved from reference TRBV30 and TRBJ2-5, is SQTIHQWPATLVQPVGSPLSLECTVEGTSNPNLYWYRQAAGRGLQLLFYSVGIGQISSEVPQNLSASRPQDRQFILSSKKLLLSDSGFYLCAASGGIQETQYFGPGTRLLVL.